One sample yielded the 10 T cell receptor beta chains listed below, sequenced in a study of identical twins. A single record per CDR3 protein comes from TCRdb applying MiXCR to the 5' RACE reads. The table shows 350,000 to 450,000 distinct CDR3 sequences, with around 18% occurring only once. Material for sequencing was naive T cells sorted from blood. These receptors were taken from a man aged 45 to 65 in good health.

The rearrangement uses TRBV4-3 and TRBJ2-7; TRBD1 matches 9 bases. This CDR3 is 15 amino acids long. J gave up 4 bases and V 3 bases, and 7 bases lay outside the gene matches. The germline CDR1 and CDR2 sequences are LGHNA and YSLEER. The CDR3 here is CASSQEQGAWYEQYF. In nucleotides, the CDR3 is TGCGCCAGCAGCCAGGAACAGGGGGCTTGGTACGAGCAGTACTTC.

This clonotype was seen a few times. The J gene is TRBJ2-7, the V gene TRBV20-1; maybe TRBD2 (6 bases). The CDR3 loop spans 13 amino acids. Trimming left V 6 bases short and J 2 bases short, with 14 bases between. Germline-derived CDR1 and CDR2 are DFQATT and SNEGSKA (reference sequence). As DNA, the CDR3 is TGCAGTGCAGTGGCGGGAACGACCTACGAGCAGTACTTC. This sequence encodes CSAVAGTTYEQYF.

This clonotype was seen ten or more times. V is TRBV20-1 and J is TRBJ1-2, with 9 bases identical to TRBD1. The ends lost 6 bases at V and 6 bases at J; junction bases unmatched: 5. The length of the CDR3 is 12 residues. CDR1 DFQATT and CDR2 SNEGSKA come from the germline V gene (reference sequence). The CDR3 DNA is TGCAGTGCATCACAGGGGGCCGATGGCTACACCTTC. This sequence encodes CSASQGADGYTF.

This clonotype showed up many times. This chain uses TRBV12-3 or TRBV12-4 with TRBJ1-1; D uncertain. The CDR3 extends over 17 amino acids. V was clipped by 3 bases and J by 4 bases, with 21 bases between them. CDR3 amino acids: CASSFLGRTNIGTEAFF. The CDR3 DNA sequence: TGTGCCAGCAGTTTTTTAGGGAGGACCAACATAGGCACTGAAGCTTTCTTT.

This chain connects TRBV7-2 to TRBJ2-2, with TRBD2 identical over 8 bases. V was pared by 5 bases and J by 4 bases, with 9 bases of the junction left unmatched. Germline CDR1 reads SGHTA; CDR2 reads FQGNSA. The CDR3 loop spans 16 amino acids. The CDR3 nucleotides read TGTGCCAGCAGCCCCCAGGCGGGGGGCTTCACCGGGGAGCTGTTTTTT. Its protein is CASSPQAGGFTGELFF.

This clonotype appeared many times. The chain carries TRBV11-2 and TRBJ2-3; D might be TRBD2 (5 bases). The CDR3 runs 18 residues. Per the germline V gene, CDR1 is SGHAT and CDR2 is FQNNGV. V lost 4 bases to trimming and J lost 0 bases, with 20 bases between them. This CDR3 reads CASSSRPGGPASTDTQYF. The CDR3 DNA reads as TGTGCCAGCAGCTCACGCCCCGGAGGCCCGGCAAGCACAGATACGCAGTATTTT.

V gene TRBV20-1 combines with J gene TRBJ2-5; TRBD1 matches 7 bases. The CDR3 consists of 13 residues. Germline assignment: CDR1 DFQATT and CDR2 SNEGSKA (reference sequence). Trimming took 7 bases from V and 1 from J; bases not matched to a gene: 6. Here the CDR3 reads CSGYRGIQETQYF. The CDR3 DNA reads as TGCAGTGGGTACAGGGGCATCCAAGAGACCCAGTACTTC.

V is TRBV27 and J is TRBJ2-7; D ambiguous. The length of the CDR3 is 14 residues. V gave up 1 base and J gave up 2 bases, with 9 bases separating them. Germline assignment: CDR1 MNHEY and CDR2 SMNVEV (reference sequence). CDR3 bases: TGTGCCAGCAGTTTATTGGCGGAAGCCTACGAGCAGTACTTC. It yields the protein CASSLLAEAYEQYF.

This clonotype was observed a handful of times. V gene TRBV6-2 or TRBV6-3 combines with J gene TRBJ2-2; 8 bases align to TRBD1. This CDR3 is 15 amino acids long. CDR1 and CDR2 from the germline V gene are MNHEY and SVGEGT. The V segment lost 7 bases and the J segment 0 bases; nucleotides outside the gene matches: 4. The CDR3 reads CASTSGGANTGELFF. The CDR3 bases are TGTGCCAGCACCTCAGGGGGCGCGAACACCGGGGAGCTGTTTTTT.

This clonotype has a handful of counts. This chain connects TRBV7-2 to TRBJ2-1; no clear D gene. Germline CDR1 reads SGHTA; CDR2 reads FQGNSA. The germline V and J ends were trimmed by 6 bases and 6 bases, with 18 bases remaining between them. CDR3 size: 15 residues. CDR3 loop: CASRLAPAPRNEQFF. In nucleotides, the CDR3 is TGTGCCAGCAGATTGGCACCGGCCCCCCGCAATGAGCAGTTCTTC.